What follows are 5 T cell receptor beta chains derived from one specimen sequenced in a study of cytomegalovirus exposure and HLA in healthy donors. The primer mix had 60 Vbeta and 13 Jbeta primers. This table comes from immunoSEQ multiplex PCR, and its TCRdb copy is limited to in-frame clones, with some not included. Among 150,000 or so clones listed, roughly 79% were seen once. Sequenced sample: PBMCs. Every receptor here comes from a man aged 40-50 years in good health and CMV-seronegative.

The genes are TRBV4-2 and TRBJ2-1; maybe TRBD2 (5 bases). This CDR3 comprises 16 residues. Germline-derived CDR1 and CDR2 are LGHNA and YNFKEQ. Between the trimmed V and J ends, which lost 5 bases and 7 bases, there was a span of 21 bases. CDR3 residues: CASSENPLGWRNEQFF. The CDR3 DNA reads as TGTGCCAGCAGCGAGAACCCCCTCGGGTGGAGGAATGAGCAGTTCTTC.

This chain uses TRBV27 with TRBJ2-1; a possible D gene is TRBD2 (6 bases). The ends were cut back, 6 bases at V and 9 bases at J, with 18 bases in the middle. The CDR3 runs 14 residues. Germline assignment: CDR1 MNHEY and CDR2 SMNVEV (reference sequence). The CDR3 reads CASRAGWPLSEQFF. The CDR3 nucleotides are TGTGCCAGCAGGGCGGGATGGCCCCTTTCTGAGCAGTTCTTC.

The chain couples TRBV30 to TRBJ2-2; D is unclear. The germline CDR1 and CDR2 sequences are GTSNPN and SVGIG (reference sequence). The CDR3 extends over 13 amino acids. V was pared by 6 bases and J by 0 bases, with 8 bases between. The chain's CDR3 is CACSRSNTGELFF. The CDR3 nucleotides are TGTGCCTGTTCCAGATCGAACACCGGGGAGCTGTTTTTT.

This clone was picked up one time. The DNA of the CDR3 is TGCGCCAGCAGCGAAAGGGGTAACACCGGGGAGCTGTTTTTT. This gives the protein CASSERGNTGELFF. This chain connects TRBV5-1 to TRBJ2-2; perhaps TRBD1 as D (5 bases). V was clipped by 4 bases and J by 2 bases, with 9 bases between them. The CDR3 contains 14 residues. The germline V gene encodes CDR1 SGHRS and CDR2 YFSETQ. Full variable domain (missing parts from reference TRBV5-1 and TRBJ2-2): KAGVTQTPRYLIKTRGQQVTLSCSPISGHRSVSWYQQTPGQGLQFLFEYFSETQRNKGNFPGRFSGRQFSNSRSEMNVSTLELGDSALYLCASSERGNTGELFFGEGSRLTVL.

This clone came up once. J is TRBJ2-1 and V is TRBV27; D might be TRBD2 (5 bases). The CDR3 consists of 14 residues. Trimming shortened V by 8 bases and J by 5 bases, and 16 bases separated the two germline ends. Germline CDR1 MNHEY, CDR2 SMNVEV (reference sequence). DNA for the CDR3: TGTGCCAGCTGGCCCTTCGGGGAGAACAATGAGCAGTTCTTC. It yields the protein CASWPFGENNEQFF.